A selection of T cell receptor beta chains follows, all from one sample in a study of blood T cell repertoires in COVID-19. TCRdb's table, derived via immunoSEQ multiplex PCR, lists solely in-frame clones and lacks some. This sample has under 400,000 clones, with 88% found just once. The sequencing sample was made of PBMCs or T cells enriched from blood (not recorded which). The receptors come from a woman in her twenties or thirties who had been exposed to COVID-19. The CDR3 runs from the conserved cysteine through the conserved F or W. A D gene is named only where the DNA matches it firmly. The size entry is marked missing in some rows and otherwise reads once, few, many or a size class.

TRBD1 TRBJ2-5 TRBV10-3 - TGTGCCATCAGTGCGGGACAGGTCCAAGAGACCCAGTACTTC CAISAGQVQETQYF
- TRBJ1-2 TRBV29-1 - TGCAGCGTTGAGGGGGGAGGGCAGGCCGCCTATGGCTACACCTTC CSVEGGGQAAYGYTF
TRBD1 TRBJ2-3 TRBV19 - TGTGCCAGTGCACAACAGGGGATCTACACAGATACGCAGTATTTT CASAQQGIYTDTQYF
TRBD1 TRBJ1-2 TRBV7-2 - TGTGCCAGCAGCGCAGACAGGGCGGGTGACTATGGCTACACCTTC CASSADRAGDYGYTF
- TRBJ2-2 TRBV6-7 - TGTGCCAGCAGTTACCAGACGTCAGGTAAGGCCGGGGAGCTGTTTTTT CASSYQTSGKAGELFF
TRBD2 TRBJ2-1 TRBV7-3 - TGTGCCAGCAGCCCCCCTCCGGGACTAGCGGGAGTCGGGGAGCAGTTCTTC CASSPPPGLAGVGEQFF
- TRBJ1-4 TRBV28 - TGTGCCAGCAGTTTAATGGACACTCAAGGAACTAATGAAAAACTGTTTTTT CASSLMDTQGTNEKLFF
TRBD1 TRBJ2-7 TRBV19 - TGTGCCAGTATGAGGACCGGGACAGGTCCCTACGAGCAGTACTTC CASMRTGTGPYEQYF
- TRBJ2-1 TRBV11-2 - TGTGCCAGCAGCTTTGGCAGGGTGAATGAGCAGTTCTTC CASSFGRVNEQFF
- TRBJ1-4 TRBV5-1 - TGCGCCAGCAGCTCCGGGGATAATGAAAAACTGTTTTTT CASSSGDNEKLFF
TRBD1 TRBJ1-5 TRBV28 - TGTGCCAGCAGTTCATATCGACAGGGCACTCAGCCCCAGCATTTT CASSSYRQGTQPQHF
TRBD1 TRBJ1-1 TRBV28 - TGTGCCAGCAGTTTATGGGCAGGGGGCGCGGACACTGAAGCTTTCTTT CASSLWAGGADTEAFF
- TRBJ1-1 TRBV6-5 - TGTGCCAGCAGTTACTCGGCCAGGATGAACACTGAAGCTTTCTTT CASSYSARMNTEAFF
TRBD1 TRBJ1-4 TRBV28 - TGTGCCAGCAGGCGACAGGGCAAAAGTGAAAAACTGTTTTTT CASRRQGKSEKLFF
TRBD1 TRBJ1-5 TRBV6-1 - TGTGCCAGCAGTGAATGGTGGGGACAGGGGGATCAGCCCCAGCATTTT CASSEWWGQGDQPQHF
- TRBJ2-3 TRBV18 - TGTGCCAGCTCACCCCGGACTAGCACAGATACGCAGTATTTT CASSPRTSTDTQYF
TRBD1 TRBJ1-5 TRBV30 once TGTGCCTGGAGTGGGACAGGGAATCAGCCCCAGCATTTT CAWSGTGNQPQHF
- TRBJ2-6 TRBV30 - TGTGCCGGCCAGGGATCTGGGGCCAACGTCCTGACTTTC CAGQGSGANVLTF
TRBD2 TRBJ2-5 TRBV27 - TGTGCCAGCAGTTTATTTAGGTCGGGGGGTCGAGAGACCCAGTACTTC CASSLFRSGGRETQYF
- TRBJ1-2 TRBV7-9 - TGTGCCAGCACCCGGCGGGGTAGGGTCTTTGGCTACACCTTC CASTRRGRVFGYTF
TRBD2 TRBJ2-1 TRBV7-9 few TGTGCCAGCAGCTTAGCCACTAGCGGGAGAAATGAGCAGTTCTTC CASSLATSGRNEQFF
TRBD1 TRBJ2-7 TRBV18 - TGTGCCAGCTCACCCCGGGACAGTGCCTACGAGCAGTACTTC CASSPRDSAYEQYF
- TRBJ2-6 TRBV27 - TGTGCCAGCAGTGTAACACAGAGCTCTGGGGCCAACGTCCTGACTTTC CASSVTQSSGANVLTF
- TRBJ1-2 TRBV20-1 - TGCAGTGCTAGTGGGGGCTTTTCCAACTATGGCTACACCTTC CSASGGFSNYGYTF
TRBD2 TRBJ2-3 TRBV6-5 once TGTGCCAGCAGCCCACTGCTAGCGGGAGTACTGTATTTT CASSPLLAGVLYF
- TRBJ1-1 TRBV28 - TGTGCCAGCAGTTTACGGGGGACTGAAGCTTTCTTT CASSLRGTEAFF
- TRBJ2-1 TRBV28 - TGTGCCAGCAGTTTCGGATCCAGGGAGGAGTTCTTC CASSFGSREEFF